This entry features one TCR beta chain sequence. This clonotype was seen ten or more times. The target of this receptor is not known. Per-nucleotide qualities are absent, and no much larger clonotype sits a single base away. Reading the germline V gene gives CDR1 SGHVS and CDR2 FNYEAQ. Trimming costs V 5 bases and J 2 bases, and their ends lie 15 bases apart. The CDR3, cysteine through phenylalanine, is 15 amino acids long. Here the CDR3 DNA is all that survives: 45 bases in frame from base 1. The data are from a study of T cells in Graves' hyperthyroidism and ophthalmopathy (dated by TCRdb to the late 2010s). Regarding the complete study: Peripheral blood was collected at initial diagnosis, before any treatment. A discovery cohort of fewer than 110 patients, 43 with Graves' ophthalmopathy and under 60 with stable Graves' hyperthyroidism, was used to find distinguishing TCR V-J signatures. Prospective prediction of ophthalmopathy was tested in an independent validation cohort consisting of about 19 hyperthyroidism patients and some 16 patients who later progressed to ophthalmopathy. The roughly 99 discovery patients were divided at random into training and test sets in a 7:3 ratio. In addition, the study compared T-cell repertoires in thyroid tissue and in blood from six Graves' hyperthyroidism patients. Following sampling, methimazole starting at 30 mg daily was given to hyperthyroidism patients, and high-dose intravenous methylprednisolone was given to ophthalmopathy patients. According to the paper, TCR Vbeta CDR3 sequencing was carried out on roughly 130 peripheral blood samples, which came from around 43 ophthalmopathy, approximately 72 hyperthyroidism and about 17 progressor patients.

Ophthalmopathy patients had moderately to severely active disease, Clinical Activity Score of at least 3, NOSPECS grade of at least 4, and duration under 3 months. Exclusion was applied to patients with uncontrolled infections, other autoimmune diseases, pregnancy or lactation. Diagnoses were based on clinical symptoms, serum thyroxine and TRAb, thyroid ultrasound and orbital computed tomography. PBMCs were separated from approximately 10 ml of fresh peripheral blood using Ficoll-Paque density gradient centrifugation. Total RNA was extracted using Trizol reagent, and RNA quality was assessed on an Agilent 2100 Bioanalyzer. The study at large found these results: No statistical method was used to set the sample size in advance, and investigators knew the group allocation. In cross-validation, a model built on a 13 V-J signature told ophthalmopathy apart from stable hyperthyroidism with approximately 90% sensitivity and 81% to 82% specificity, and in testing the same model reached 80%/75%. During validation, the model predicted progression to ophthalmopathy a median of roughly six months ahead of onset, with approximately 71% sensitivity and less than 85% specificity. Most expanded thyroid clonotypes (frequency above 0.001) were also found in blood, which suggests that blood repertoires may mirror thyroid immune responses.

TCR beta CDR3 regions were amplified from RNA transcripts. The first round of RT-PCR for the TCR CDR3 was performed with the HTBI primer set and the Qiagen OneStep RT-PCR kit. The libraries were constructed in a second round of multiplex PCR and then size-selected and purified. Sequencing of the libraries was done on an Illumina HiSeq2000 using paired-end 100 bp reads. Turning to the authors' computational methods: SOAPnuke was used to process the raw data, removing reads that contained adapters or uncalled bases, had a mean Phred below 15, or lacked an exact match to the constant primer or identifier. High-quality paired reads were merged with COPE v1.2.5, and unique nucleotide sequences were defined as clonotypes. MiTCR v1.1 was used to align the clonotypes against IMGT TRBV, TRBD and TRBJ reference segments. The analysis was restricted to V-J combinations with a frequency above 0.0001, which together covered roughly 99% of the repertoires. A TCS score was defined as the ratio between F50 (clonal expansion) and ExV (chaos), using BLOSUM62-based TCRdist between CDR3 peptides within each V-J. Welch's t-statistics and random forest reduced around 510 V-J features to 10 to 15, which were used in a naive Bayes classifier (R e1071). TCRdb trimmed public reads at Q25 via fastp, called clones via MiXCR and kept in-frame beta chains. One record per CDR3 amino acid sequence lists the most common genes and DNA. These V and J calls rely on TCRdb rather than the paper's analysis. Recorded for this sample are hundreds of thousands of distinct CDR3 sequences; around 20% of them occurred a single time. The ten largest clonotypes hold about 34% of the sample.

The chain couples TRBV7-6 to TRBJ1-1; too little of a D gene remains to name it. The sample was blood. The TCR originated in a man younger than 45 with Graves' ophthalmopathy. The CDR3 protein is CASSLTVMGNTEAFF. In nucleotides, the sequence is TGTGCCAGCAGCCTAACCGTAATGGGTAACACTGAAGCTTTCTTT. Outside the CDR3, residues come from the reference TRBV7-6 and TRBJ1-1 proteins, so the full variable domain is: GAGVSQSPRYKVTKRGQDVALRCDPISGHVSLYWYRQALGQGPEFLTYFNYEAQQDKSGLPNDRFSAERPEGSISTLTIQRTEQRDSAMYRCASSLTVMGNTEAFFGQGTRLTVV.